Listed below are T cell receptor beta chains from one sample, sequenced in a study of type 1 regulatory T cells. TCRdb redid the calling of the reads with MiXCR, one entry per CDR3 protein. Of fewer than 75,000 distinct CDR3 sequences listed, around 49% are singletons. Their antigens are not known. Sequencing was carried out using cultured non-Tr1 T cells, either the whole culture or a sorted T cell fraction (not recorded which). These receptors came from a human donor in good health. Both conserved end residues are part of each CDR3. The D gene is left open where the match is weak. The size of a clone is reported for some rows only, either as once, few or many, or as a class for expanded clones.

clone_size	v_call	j_call	d_call	cdr3_nt	cdr3_aa
-	TRBV5-1	TRBJ2-1	TRBD2	TGCGCCAGCAGCCTAGGGACTAGCGGGGGGCTTCGGCAGTTCTTC	CASSLGTSGGLRQFF
-	TRBV5-1	TRBJ2-3	-	TGCGCCAGCAGCTTAGCCCCGACTACCGGTAGGACAGATACGCAGTATTTT	CASSLAPTTGRTDTQYF
few	TRBV12-3/TRBV12-4	TRBJ1-6	-	TGTGCCAGCAGTCTACGTGGGGAAAGCAATTCACCCCTCCACTTT	CASSLRGESNSPLHF
-	TRBV7-2	TRBJ1-1	-	TGTGCCAGCAGCTTAGGACCGGGTTCTGGCGGAGCTTTCTTT	CASSLGPGSGGAFF
-	TRBV19	TRBJ1-5	TRBD1	TGTGCCAGTAGTATGACAGGGCAGCAGCCCCAGCATTTT	CASSMTGQQPQHF
few	TRBV18	TRBJ1-4	-	TGTGCCAGCTCACCACGGGTACAGGGCGGTGAAAAACTGTTTTTT	CASSPRVQGGEKLFF
few	TRBV4-3	TRBJ2-3	-	TGCGCCAGCAGCCAAGAAAGGAGTTTTGGTACGCAGTATTTT	CASSQERSFGTQYF
few	TRBV7-2	TRBJ1-2	-	TGTGCCAGCAGTGGGGACGCCCTGGCGGAGGGCTACACCTTC	CASSGDALAEGYTF
-	TRBV20-1	TRBJ1-5	-	TGCAGTGCTAGGTTGGGGACTAGGACTCAGCCCCAGCATTTT	CSARLGTRTQPQHF
-	TRBV19	TRBJ2-1	-	TGTGCCAATAGTATAGTTTCGGGGCATGAGCAGTTCTTC	CANSIVSGHEQFF
-	TRBV5-1	TRBJ2-5	TRBD2	TGCGCCAGCAGCATGACTAGCGGGATAGAGACCCAGTACTTC	CASSMTSGIETQYF
few	TRBV4-1	TRBJ2-3	TRBD1	TGCGCCAGCAGCCAACTGGACAGGTACGATACGCAGTATTTT	CASSQLDRYDTQYF
-	TRBV13	TRBJ1-3	-	TGTGCCAGCAGCCCCGCGGACAGCTCTGGAAACACCATATATTTT	CASSPADSSGNTIYF
-	TRBV5-1	TRBJ2-1	-	TGCGCCAGCAGCTATCGGCGGACGAACAATGAGCAGTTCTTC	CASSYRRTNNEQFF
-	TRBV7-2	TRBJ1-2	TRBD1	TGTGCCAACAGCCCCCGGACAGGGGGAGTTAGTAACTATGGCTACACCTTC	CANSPRTGGVSNYGYTF
-	TRBV5-1	TRBJ2-5	-	TGCGCCAGCAGCTTGAATAGAGGGACCCAGTACTTC	CASSLNRGTQYF
few	TRBV5-1	TRBJ2-1	-	TGCGCCAGCAGCTTGGAACGTGGGGGAAATGAGCAGTTCTTC	CASSLERGGNEQFF
-	TRBV12-3/TRBV12-4	TRBJ1-5	-	TGTGCCAGCAGTTTACAGAGGGGGGGGAATCAGCCCCAGCATTTT	CASSLQRGGNQPQHF
few	TRBV7-9	TRBJ2-3	TRBD2	TGTGCCAGCTCTTTAGGGGCTAGCGGGGGATCAGATACGCAGTATTTT	CASSLGASGGSDTQYF
few	TRBV4-1	TRBJ1-4	TRBD1	TGCGCCAGCAGCCAAAGGCAAGGGGGCCATGAAAAACTGTTTTTT	CASSQRQGGHEKLFF
-	TRBV5-4	TRBJ1-1	TRBD1	TGTGCCAGCAGCCCGGGACAGGCGCCTAGTGTGGGCACTGAAGCTTTCTTT	CASSPGQAPSVGTEAFF
-	TRBV6-1	TRBJ2-1	-	TGTGCCAGCAGTGATTACGGCTTAGCAGGCCCCTACAATGAGCAGTTCTTC	CASSDYGLAGPYNEQFF
few	TRBV6-1	TRBJ1-2	-	TGTGCCAGCAGTGACCCCCAGCACTATGGCTACACCTTC	CASSDPQHYGYTF
-	TRBV2	TRBJ1-5	-	TGTGCCAGCAGTCTATTTCAACAGGGCCTCCGCACAGATACGCAGCATTTT	CASSLFQQGLRTDTQHF
-	TRBV19	TRBJ1-1	TRBD1	TGTGCCGGTAGTATCCGAGACAGGGTGAATGAAGCTTTCTTT	CAGSIRDRVNEAFF
-	TRBV18	TRBJ1-3	-	TGTGCCAGCTCACTCGACAGCTCTGGAAACACCATATATTTT	CASSLDSSGNTIYF
-	TRBV6-1	TRBJ1-5	TRBD1	TGTGCCAGCAGTGAGGACAGGCGATTCTCGCCCCAGCATTTT	CASSEDRRFSPQHF
-	TRBV12-5	TRBJ1-6	-	TGTGCTAGTGGTTTGGTATCCAATTCACCCCTCCACTTT	CASGLVSNSPLHF
few	TRBV29-1	TRBJ2-7	-	TGCAGCGTTGGTACGGGCGGGGGCCGCCGGGCCTACGAGCAGTACTTC	CSVGTGGGRRAYEQYF